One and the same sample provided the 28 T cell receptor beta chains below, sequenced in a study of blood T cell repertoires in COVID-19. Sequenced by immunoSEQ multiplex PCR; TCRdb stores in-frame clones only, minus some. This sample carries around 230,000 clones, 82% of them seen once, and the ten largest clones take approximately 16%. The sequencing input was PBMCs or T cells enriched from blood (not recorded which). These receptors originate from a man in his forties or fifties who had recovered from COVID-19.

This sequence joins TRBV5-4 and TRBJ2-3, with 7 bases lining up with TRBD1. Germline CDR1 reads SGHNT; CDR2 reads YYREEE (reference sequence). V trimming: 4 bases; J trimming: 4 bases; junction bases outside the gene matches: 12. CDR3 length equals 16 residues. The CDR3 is CASSLPGQRLPDTQYF. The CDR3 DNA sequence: TGTGCCAGCAGCCTACCGGGACAGCGCCTCCCAGATACGCAGTATTTT.

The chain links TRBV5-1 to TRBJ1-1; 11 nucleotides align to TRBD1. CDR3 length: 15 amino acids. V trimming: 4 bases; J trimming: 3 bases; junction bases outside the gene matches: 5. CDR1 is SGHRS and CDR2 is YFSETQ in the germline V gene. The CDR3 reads CASSPGQGVYTEAFF. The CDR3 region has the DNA TGCGCCAGCAGCCCGGGACAGGGGGTTTACACTGAAGCTTTCTTT.

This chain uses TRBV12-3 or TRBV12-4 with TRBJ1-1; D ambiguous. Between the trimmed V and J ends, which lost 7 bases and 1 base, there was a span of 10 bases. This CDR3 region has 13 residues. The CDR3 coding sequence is TGTGCCAGCACTCGCGCACGGAACACTGAAGCTTTCTTT. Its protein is CASTRARNTEAFF.

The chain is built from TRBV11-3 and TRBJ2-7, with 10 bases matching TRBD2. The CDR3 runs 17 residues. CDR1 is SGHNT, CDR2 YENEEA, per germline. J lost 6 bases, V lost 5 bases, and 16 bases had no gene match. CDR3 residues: CASSATSGASRGCEQYF. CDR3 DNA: TGTGCCAGCAGCGCAACTAGCGGGGCGAGTCGCGGTTGCGAGCAGTACTTC.

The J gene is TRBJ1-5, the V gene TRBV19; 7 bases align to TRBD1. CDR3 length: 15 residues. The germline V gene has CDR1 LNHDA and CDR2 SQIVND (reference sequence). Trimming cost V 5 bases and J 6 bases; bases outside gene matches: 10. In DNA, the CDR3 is TGTGCCAGTAGTCCAAGACAGGGCTTGCGTCAGCCCCAGCATTTT. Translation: CASSPRQGLRQPQHF.

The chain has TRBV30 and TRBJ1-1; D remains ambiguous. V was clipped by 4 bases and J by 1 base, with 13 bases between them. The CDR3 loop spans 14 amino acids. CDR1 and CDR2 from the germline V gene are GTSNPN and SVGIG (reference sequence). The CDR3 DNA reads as TGTGCCTGGAACCGGAGGTCCCCGAACACTGAAGCTTTCTTT. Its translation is CAWNRRSPNTEAFF.

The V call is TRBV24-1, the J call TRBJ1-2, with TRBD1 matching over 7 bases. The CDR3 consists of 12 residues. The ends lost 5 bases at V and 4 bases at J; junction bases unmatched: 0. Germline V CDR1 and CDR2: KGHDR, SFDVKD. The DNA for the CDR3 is TGTGCCACCAGTGCAGGGGGCTATGGCTACACCTTC. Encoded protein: CATSAGGYGYTF.

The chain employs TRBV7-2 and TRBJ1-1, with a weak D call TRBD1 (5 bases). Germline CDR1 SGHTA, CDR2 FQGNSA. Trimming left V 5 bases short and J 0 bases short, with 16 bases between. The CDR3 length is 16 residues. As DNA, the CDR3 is TGTGCCAGCAGCGTACAGGCCGTTATAATGAACACTGAAGCTTTCTTT. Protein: CASSVQAVIMNTEAFF.

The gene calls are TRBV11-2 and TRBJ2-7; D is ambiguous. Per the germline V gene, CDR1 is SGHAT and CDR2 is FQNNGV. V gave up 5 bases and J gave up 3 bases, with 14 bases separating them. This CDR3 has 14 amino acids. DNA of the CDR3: TGTGCCAGCAGCCCCCGCACGACAAACTACGAGCAGTACTTC. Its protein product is CASSPRTTNYEQYF.

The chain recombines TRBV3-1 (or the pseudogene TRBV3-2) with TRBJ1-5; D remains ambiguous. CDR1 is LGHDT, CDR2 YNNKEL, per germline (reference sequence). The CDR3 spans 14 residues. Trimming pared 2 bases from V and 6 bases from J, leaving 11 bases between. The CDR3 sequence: CASSQLDGSQPQHF. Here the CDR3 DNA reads TGTGCCAGCAGCCAATTGGACGGGAGTCAGCCCCAGCATTTT.

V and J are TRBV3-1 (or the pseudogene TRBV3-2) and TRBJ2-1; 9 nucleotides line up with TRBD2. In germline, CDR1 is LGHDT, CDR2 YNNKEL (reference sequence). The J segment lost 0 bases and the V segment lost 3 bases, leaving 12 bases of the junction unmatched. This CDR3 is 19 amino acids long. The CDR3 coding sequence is TGTGCCAGCAGCCAGAGATTAGCTAGCGGGAAAAGCTCCTACAATGAGCAGTTCTTC. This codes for CASSQRLASGKSSYNEQFF.

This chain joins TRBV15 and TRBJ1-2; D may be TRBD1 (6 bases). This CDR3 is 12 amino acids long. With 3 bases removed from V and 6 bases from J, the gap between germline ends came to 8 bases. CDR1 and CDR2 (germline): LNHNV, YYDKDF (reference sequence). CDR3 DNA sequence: TGTGCCACCAGCAGGTCAGGGGATGGCTACACCTTC. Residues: CATSRSGDGYTF.

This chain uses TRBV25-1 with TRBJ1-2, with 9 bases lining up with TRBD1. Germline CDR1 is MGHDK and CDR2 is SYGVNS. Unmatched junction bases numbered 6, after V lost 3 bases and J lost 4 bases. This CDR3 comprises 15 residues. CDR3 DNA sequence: TGTGCCAGCAGTGACAATCCGGGACAGGGCTATGGCTACACCTTC. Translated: CASSDNPGQGYGYTF.

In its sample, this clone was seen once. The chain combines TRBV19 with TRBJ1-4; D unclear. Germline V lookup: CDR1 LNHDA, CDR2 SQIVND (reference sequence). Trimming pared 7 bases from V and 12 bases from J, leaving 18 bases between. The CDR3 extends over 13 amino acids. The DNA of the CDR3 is TGTGCCAGTAATCGACGGCCGCCAGAGGAACTGTTTTTT. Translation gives CASNRRPPEELFF.

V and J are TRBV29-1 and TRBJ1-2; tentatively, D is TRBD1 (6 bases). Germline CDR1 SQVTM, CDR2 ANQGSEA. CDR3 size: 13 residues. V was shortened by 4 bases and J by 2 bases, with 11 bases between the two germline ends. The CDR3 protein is CSVVGGGNYGYTF. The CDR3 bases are TGCAGCGTTGTTGGGGGCGGAAACTATGGCTACACCTTC.

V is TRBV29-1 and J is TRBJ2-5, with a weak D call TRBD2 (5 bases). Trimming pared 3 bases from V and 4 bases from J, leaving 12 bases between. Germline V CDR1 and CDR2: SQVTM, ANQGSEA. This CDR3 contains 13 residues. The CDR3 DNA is TGCAGCGTTGAGCTTTCGGGAAGAGAGACCCAGTACTTC. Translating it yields CSVELSGRETQYF.

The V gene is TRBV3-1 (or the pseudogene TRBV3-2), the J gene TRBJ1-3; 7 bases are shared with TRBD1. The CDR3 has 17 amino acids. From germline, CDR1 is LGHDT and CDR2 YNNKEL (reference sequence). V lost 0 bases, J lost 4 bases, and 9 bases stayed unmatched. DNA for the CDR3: TGTGCCAGCAGCCAAGATCACCTTAGGGGGCCCGGAAACACCATATATTTT. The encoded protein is CASSQDHLRGPGNTIYF.

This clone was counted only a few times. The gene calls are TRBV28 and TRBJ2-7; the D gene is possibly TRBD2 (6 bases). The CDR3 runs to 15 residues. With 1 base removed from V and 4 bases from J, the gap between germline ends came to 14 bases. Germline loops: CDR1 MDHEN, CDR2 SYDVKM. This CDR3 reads CASSLYEGGRYEQYF. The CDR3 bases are TGTGCCAGCAGTTTATACGAGGGAGGAAGGTACGAGCAGTACTTC.

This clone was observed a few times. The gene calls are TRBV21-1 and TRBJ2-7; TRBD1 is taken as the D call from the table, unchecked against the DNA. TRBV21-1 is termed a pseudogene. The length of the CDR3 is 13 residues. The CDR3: CASSKDRPYEQYF. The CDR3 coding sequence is TGTGCCAGCAGCAAGGACAGACCCTACGAGCAGTACTTC.

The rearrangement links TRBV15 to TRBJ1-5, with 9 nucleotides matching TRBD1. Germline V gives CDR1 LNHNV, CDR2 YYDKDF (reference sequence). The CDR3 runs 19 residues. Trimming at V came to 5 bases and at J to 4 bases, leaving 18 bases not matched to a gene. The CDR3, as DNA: TGTGCCACCAGCCCCCTAGGGGGACAGGGACCTCGCAGGAATCAGCCCCAGCATTTT. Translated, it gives CATSPLGGQGPRRNQPQHF.

The CDR3 nucleotides are TGTGCCAGCAGGAAAACGACAGGGGAAGAGACCCAGTACTTC. Amino acid sequence: CASRKTTGEETQYF. The chain uses TRBV28 and TRBJ2-5; 8 bases are shared with TRBD1. Germline V lookup: CDR1 MDHEN, CDR2 SYDVKM. V was clipped by 6 bases and J by 3 bases; unmatched bases: 6. The CDR3 sequence is 14 residues long.

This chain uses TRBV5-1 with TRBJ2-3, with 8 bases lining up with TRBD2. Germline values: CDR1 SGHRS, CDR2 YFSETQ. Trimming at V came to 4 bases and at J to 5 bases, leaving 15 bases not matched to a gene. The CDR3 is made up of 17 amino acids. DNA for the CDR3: TGCGCCAGCAGCCCCACTCTGAGCGGGGGTACCGGAGATACGCAGTATTTT. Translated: CASSPTLSGGTGDTQYF.

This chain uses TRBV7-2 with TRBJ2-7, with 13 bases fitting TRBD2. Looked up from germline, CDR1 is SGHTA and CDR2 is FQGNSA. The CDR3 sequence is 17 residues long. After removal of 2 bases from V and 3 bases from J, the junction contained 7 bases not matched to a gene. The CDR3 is CASSLTSGGAKHYEQYF. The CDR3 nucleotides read TGTGCCAGCAGCTTAACTAGCGGGGGGGCAAAACACTACGAGCAGTACTTC.

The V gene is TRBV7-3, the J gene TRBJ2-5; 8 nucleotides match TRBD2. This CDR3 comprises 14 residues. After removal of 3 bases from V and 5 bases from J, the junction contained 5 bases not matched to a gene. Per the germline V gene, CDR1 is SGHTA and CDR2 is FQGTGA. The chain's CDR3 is CASSFSGGDETQYF. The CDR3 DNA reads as TGTGCCAGCAGCTTCAGCGGGGGCGATGAGACCCAGTACTTC.

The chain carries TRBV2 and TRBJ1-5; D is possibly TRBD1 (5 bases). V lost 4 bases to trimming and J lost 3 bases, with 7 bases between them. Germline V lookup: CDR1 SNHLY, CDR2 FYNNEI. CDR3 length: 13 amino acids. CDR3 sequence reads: CASSVGDNQPQHF. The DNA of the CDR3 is TGTGCCAGCAGTGTAGGGGACAATCAGCCCCAGCATTTT.

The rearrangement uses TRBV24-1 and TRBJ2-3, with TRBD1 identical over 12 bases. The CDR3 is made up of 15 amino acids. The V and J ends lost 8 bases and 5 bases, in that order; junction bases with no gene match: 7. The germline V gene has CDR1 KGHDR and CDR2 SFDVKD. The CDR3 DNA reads TGTGCCACCAAGCAGGGACAGGGGGCAGGAGATACGCAGTATTTT. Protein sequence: CATKQGQGAGDTQYF.

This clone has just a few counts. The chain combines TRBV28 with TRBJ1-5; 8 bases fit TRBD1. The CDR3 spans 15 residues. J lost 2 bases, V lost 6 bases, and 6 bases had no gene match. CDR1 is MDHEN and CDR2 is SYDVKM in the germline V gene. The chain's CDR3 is CASRDGQGGNQPQHF. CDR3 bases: TGTGCCAGCAGAGATGGACAGGGCGGCAATCAGCCCCAGCATTTT.

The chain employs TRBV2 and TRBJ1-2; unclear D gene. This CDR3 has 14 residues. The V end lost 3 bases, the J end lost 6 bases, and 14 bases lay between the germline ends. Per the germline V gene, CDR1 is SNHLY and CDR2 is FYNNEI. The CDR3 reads CASSDQVGSDGYTF. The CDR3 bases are TGTGCCAGCAGTGATCAGGTGGGGAGTGATGGCTACACCTTC.